This entry features one TCR beta chain sequence. This specimen comes from a study of tumor-infiltrating lymphocytes in primary liver carcinoma. It was unsorted whole blood that yielded blood RNA, and germline DNA was also extracted. The template, about 510 ng total RNA, yielded TCR beta cDNA made with a constant-region primer. Three nested multiplex PCR rounds, a slightly modified ARM-PCR, produced the libraries for TCR beta. MiXCR was run by TCRdb on the multiplex PCR reads, yielding one entry per CDR3 protein. Of about 200,000 distinct CDR3 sequences listed, approximately 65% are singletons. The TCR originated in a woman aged 55-70 years with primary liver carcinoma and hepatitis B virus infection. Sample: peripheral blood.

CDR3 in amino acids: CASCQGSVGYTF. The CDR3 DNA sequence: TGTGCCAGCTGTCAAGGCTCTGTCGGCTACACCTTC. The chain is built from TRBV12-3 or TRBV12-4 and TRBJ1-2; no reliable D call. The V gene lost 8 bases and the J gene lost 8 bases, with 15 bases spanning the gap. The CDR3 has 12 residues.